The T cell receptor (beta chain) described here comes from a study of CD8 T cells in ankylosing spondylitis. TCRdb re-derived calls from the 5' RACE reads in MiXCR, one entry per CDR3 protein. The table lists 300,000 to 350,000 distinct CDR3 sequences, under 25% of them singletons. Source material: blood, either unsorted or a sorted T cell fraction (not recorded which). This sequence was found in a female donor with ankylosing spondylitis or in good health (not recorded which).

This chain's CDR3 is CASSLSSGSSYEQYF. In DNA form, the CDR3 reads TGTGCCAGCAGCTTGTCTAGCGGGAGCTCCTACGAGCAGTACTTC. This chain links TRBV5-4 with TRBJ2-7; TRBD2 matches 10 bases. V dropped 1 base and J dropped 0; count of bases not matched to a gene: 1. The CDR3 runs to 15 residues. Germline V gene data show CDR1 as SGHNT and CDR2 as YYREEE (reference sequence).